This T cell receptor beta chain derives from a study of graft-versus-host responses after intestinal transplantation. The method was immunoSEQ multiplex PCR; TCRdb's version includes in-frame clones alone and lacks a portion of them. The repertoire consists of approximately 49,000 clones, with about 89% occurring once and the leading ten covering 0.5% to 0.65%. This clone was seen only once. Its antigen is not known. The CDR3 runs to 13 residues. V was pared by 7 bases and J by 6 bases, with 13 bases between. Germline CDR1 reads LGHNT; CDR2 reads FRNRAP. This receptor was identified in a human donor who was the organ donor for an intestinal transplant. The J gene is TRBJ2-1, the V gene TRBV12-5; D not resolved. The input for sequencing was unstimulated CD4+ T cells sorted from spleen or lymph node cells, taken before transplant. The CDR3 DNA sequence: TGTGCTAGTGCCCGGTTCCCCCTCAATGAGCAGTTCTTC. It is translated as CASARFPLNEQFF.